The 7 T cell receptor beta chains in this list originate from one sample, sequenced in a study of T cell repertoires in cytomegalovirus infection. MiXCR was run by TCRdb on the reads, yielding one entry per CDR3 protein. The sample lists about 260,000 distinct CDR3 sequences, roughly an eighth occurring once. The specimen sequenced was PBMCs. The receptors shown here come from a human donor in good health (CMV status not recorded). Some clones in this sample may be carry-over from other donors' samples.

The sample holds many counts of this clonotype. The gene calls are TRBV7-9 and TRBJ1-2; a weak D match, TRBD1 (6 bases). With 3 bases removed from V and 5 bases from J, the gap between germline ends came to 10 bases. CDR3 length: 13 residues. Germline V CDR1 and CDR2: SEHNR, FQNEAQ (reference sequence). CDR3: CASSFTGTYGYTF. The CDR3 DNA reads TGTGCCAGCAGCTTTACCGGGACATATGGCTACACCTTC.

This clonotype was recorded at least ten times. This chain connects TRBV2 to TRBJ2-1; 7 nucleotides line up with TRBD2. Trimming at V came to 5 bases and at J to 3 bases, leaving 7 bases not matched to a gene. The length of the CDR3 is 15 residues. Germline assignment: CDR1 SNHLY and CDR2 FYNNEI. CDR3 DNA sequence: TGTGCCAGCAGTAGCGCTAGCGGAAACTACAATGAGCAGTTCTTC. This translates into CASSSASGNYNEQFF.

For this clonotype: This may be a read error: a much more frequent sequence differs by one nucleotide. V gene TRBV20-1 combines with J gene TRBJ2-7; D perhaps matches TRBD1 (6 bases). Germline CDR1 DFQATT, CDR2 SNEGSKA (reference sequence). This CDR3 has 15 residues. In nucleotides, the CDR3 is TGCAGTGCCCCCGAGACAGGCGCTCGCTCCTACGAGCACTACTTC. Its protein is CSAPETGARSYEHYF.

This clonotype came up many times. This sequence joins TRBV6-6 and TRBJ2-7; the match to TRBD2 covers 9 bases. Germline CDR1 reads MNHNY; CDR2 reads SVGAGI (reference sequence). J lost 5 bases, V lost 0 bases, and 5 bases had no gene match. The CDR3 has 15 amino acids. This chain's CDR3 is CASSYSSGSSNEQYF. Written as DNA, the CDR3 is TGTGCCAGCAGTTACTCTAGCGGGAGTTCTAACGAGCAGTACTTC.

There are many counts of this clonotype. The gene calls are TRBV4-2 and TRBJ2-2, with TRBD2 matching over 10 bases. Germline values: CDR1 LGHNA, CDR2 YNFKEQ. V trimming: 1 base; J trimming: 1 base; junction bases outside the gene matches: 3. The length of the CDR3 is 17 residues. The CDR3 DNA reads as TGTGCCAGCAGCCAAGGGCTAGCGGGGGTGAACACCGGGGAGCTGTTTTTT. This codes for CASSQGLAGVNTGELFF.

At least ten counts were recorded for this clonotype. CDR3 region: CASSQLGGQGLDIQYF. As DNA, the CDR3 is TGTGCCAGCAGCCAACTTGGAGGACAGGGTTTGGACATTCAGTACTTC. The rearrangement links TRBV3-1 to TRBJ2-4, with 8 bases that match TRBD1. From germline, CDR1 is LGHDT and CDR2 YNNKEL (reference sequence). Trimming took 2 bases from V and 8 from J; bases not matched to a gene: 11. The length of the CDR3 is 16 residues.

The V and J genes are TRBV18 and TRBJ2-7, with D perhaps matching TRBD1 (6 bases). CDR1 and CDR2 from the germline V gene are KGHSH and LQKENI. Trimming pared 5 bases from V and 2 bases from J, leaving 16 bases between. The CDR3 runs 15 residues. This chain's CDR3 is CASSTGQPPTYEQYF. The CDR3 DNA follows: TGTGCCAGCTCAACCGGACAGCCCCCTACCTACGAGCAGTACTTC. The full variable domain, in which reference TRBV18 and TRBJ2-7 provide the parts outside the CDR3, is NAGVMQNPRHLVRRRGQEARLRCSPMKGHSHVYWYRQLPEEGLKFMVYLQKENIIDESGMPKERFSAEFPKEGPSILRIQQVVRGDSAAYFCASSTGQPPTYEQYFGPGTRLTVT.